The clone carrying this TCR beta chain was detected only once. Its antigen is unidentified. This specimen comes from a study of T cell responses to AZD1222 COVID-19 vaccine. The CDR3 loop spans 14 amino acids. V gave up 0 bases and J gave up 6 bases, with 11 bases separating them. Germline loops: CDR1 SGHDT, CDR2 YYEEEE. Method: immunoSEQ multiplex PCR; TCRdb's copy keeps in-frame clones and lacks some. The sample records roughly 70,000 clones, roughly four fifths being singletons. Study conclusions and caveats: Regions left unmutated in variants are reportedly the target of nearly half of spike-specific TCRs. Donors were mostly white British, more females; clonal diversity possibly underestimated.

Specimen: peripheral blood, collected on day 0 of AZD1222 vaccination. The TCR originated in an adult in good health. This chain joins TRBV5-6 and TRBJ2-3; no definite D call. The CDR3 loop reads CASSLGRRLDTQYF. The CDR3 DNA is TGTGCCAGCAGCTTGGGCAGACGCTTGGATACGCAGTATTTT.